Below, 3 T cell receptor beta chains from the same sample are listed, as sequenced in a study of control samples from healthy donors and cancer patients. Clones were sequenced by immunoSEQ multiplex PCR, and TCRdb holds only the in-frame ones, with some missing. The repertoire holds 130,000 to 150,000 clones, about 88% seen once, with around 8.2% in the top ten. Sequenced sample: blood. These TCRs come from a woman between 25 and 40 years old in good health.

The chain couples TRBV3-1 (or the pseudogene TRBV3-2) to TRBJ1-5; D ambiguous. The CDR3 is 15 amino acids. The V and J ends lost 0 bases and 5 bases respectively, with 11 bases between them. Germline CDR1 LGHDT, CDR2 YNNKEL (reference sequence). The CDR3 protein is CASSQDGYYYQPQHF. In nucleotides, the CDR3 is TGTGCCAGCAGCCAAGATGGGTATTACTATCAGCCCCAGCATTTT.

This clone was picked up one time. The CDR3 region has the DNA TGTGCCAGCAGCCGAACGGGGGGGAGCTCCTACAATGAGCAGTTCTTC. Protein sequence: CASSRTGGSSYNEQFF. The V gene is TRBV25-1, the J gene TRBJ2-1; 8 nucleotides line up with TRBD2. The CDR3 is 16 residues long. The germline V gene has CDR1 MGHDK and CDR2 SYGVNS. V was pared by 6 bases and J by 0 bases, with 7 bases of the junction left unmatched.

This chain connects TRBV5-1 to TRBJ1-4; perhaps TRBD1 as D (5 bases). The V gene lost 0 bases and the J gene lost 0 bases, with 9 bases spanning the gap. CDR3 length equals 16 residues. CDR1 is SGHRS, CDR2 YFSETQ, per germline. CDR3 amino acids: CASSLGGETTNEKLFF. DNA of the CDR3: TGCGCCAGCAGCTTGGGAGGGGAAACAACTAATGAAAAACTGTTTTTT.